Below, 20 T cell receptor beta chains from the same sample are listed, as sequenced in a study of T cell responses to AZD1222 COVID-19 vaccine. Measured with immunoSEQ multiplex PCR; TCRdb has only the in-frame clones, and not every one. The table records 130,000 to 150,000 clones, around nine tenths of them present only once. The sample in question was peripheral blood, obtained on day 0 of AZD1222 vaccination. Source of these receptors: an adult in good health.

This sequence joins TRBV18 and TRBJ1-3; D is perhaps TRBD1 (6 bases). The ends were cut back, 3 bases at V and 2 bases at J, with 14 bases in the middle. Germline CDR1 KGHSH, CDR2 LQKENI. The CDR3 extends over 16 amino acids. In DNA form, the CDR3 reads TGTGCCAGCTCACCGGCATCTTGGACAGCTGGAAACACCATATATTTT. It codes for CASSPASWTAGNTIYF.

The chain carries TRBV4-3 and TRBJ2-7, with 7 bases identical to TRBD2. From germline, CDR1 is LGHNA and CDR2 YSLEER. With 1 base clipped from V and 2 bases from J, the junction kept 5 bases outside the gene matches. The CDR3 totals 15 residues. CDR3 in DNA: TGCGCCAGCAGCCAAGTCGCACGGGAGGCCTACGAGCAGTACTTC. This translates into CASSQVAREAYEQYF.

The V call is TRBV5-6, the J call TRBJ2-7; no definite D call. Trimming left V 0 bases short and J 7 bases short, with 11 bases between. The germline gives CDR1 SGHDT, CDR2 YYEEEE. The CDR3 is 13 residues long. CDR3 sequence (DNA): TGTGCCAGCAGCTTGGGTACAGCATGGGAGCAGTACTTC. Protein sequence: CASSLGTAWEQYF.

The rearrangement joins TRBV19 to TRBJ2-1; 12 positions agree with TRBD2. Germline trimming cut 3 bases from V and 8 bases from J; bases unmatched to any gene: 8. The CDR3 totals 16 residues. CDR1 and CDR2 (germline): LNHDA, SQIVND (reference sequence). The CDR3 region is CASSIQLAGGRDEQFF. The CDR3 DNA sequence: TGTGCCAGTAGTATTCAACTAGCGGGAGGCCGGGATGAGCAGTTCTTC.

This sequence joins TRBV6-2 or TRBV6-3 and TRBJ2-7; D possibly corresponds to TRBD2 (5 bases). Germline loops: CDR1 MNHEY, CDR2 SVGEGT. The CDR3 is 15 amino acids. Trimming took 6 bases from V and 6 from J, leaving 21 bases between them. DNA for the CDR3: TGTGCCAGCAGCCCCGCGCGGGTCCCCCTCGGCGAGCAGTACTTC. This encodes CASSPARVPLGEQYF.

The rearrangement links TRBV29-1 to TRBJ2-7; 9 bases fit TRBD2. The V gene's germline CDR1 is SQVTM and CDR2 ANQGSEA. This CDR3 region has 15 residues. V trimming: 0 bases; J trimming: 7 bases; junction bases outside the gene matches: 10. CDR3 sequence: CSVEDRAGGPEEQYF. DNA for the CDR3: TGCAGCGTTGAAGATCGGGCGGGAGGGCCGGAAGAGCAGTACTTC.

The chain joins TRBV9 to TRBJ2-1; TRBD2 aligns across 8 bases. CDR3 length: 13 residues. Per germline, CDR1 SGDLS and CDR2 YYNGEE. V shed 6 bases, J shed 6 bases, and the junction held 5 bases outside the gene matches. The CDR3 DNA sequence: TGTGCCAGCACTTCGGCGGGGGGCAATGAGCAGTTCTTC. Its translation is CASTSAGGNEQFF.

The chain combines TRBV27 with TRBJ2-3; D is ambiguous. The CDR3 length is 16 residues. The germline gives CDR1 MNHEY, CDR2 SMNVEV (reference sequence). V was cut by 2 bases and J by 4 bases, with 16 bases left in between. In nucleotides, the CDR3 is TGTGCCAGCAGTTTAGTAGGCGTAGGGCTCCCAGATACGCAGTATTTT. Encoded protein: CASSLVGVGLPDTQYF.

V and J are TRBV14 and TRBJ1-1; D ambiguous. V lost 6 bases and J 1 base, leaving 12 bases between the germline ends. This CDR3 is 14 amino acids long. In germline, CDR1 is SGHDN, CDR2 FVKESK. The CDR3 nucleotides are TGTGCCAGCAGTCCCTGGGCGGCGAACACTGAAGCTTTCTTT. It yields the protein CASSPWAANTEAFF.

J is TRBJ2-7 and V is TRBV19, with D tentatively TRBD1 or TRBD2 (6 bases each). With 6 bases removed from V and 6 bases from J, the gap between germline ends came to 18 bases. The CDR3 has 14 amino acids. Germline CDR1 reads LNHDA; CDR2 reads SQIVND (reference sequence). The CDR3 sequence: CASRPLGGTGEQYF. CDR3 coding DNA: TGTGCCAGTAGACCCCTAGGGGGGACCGGCGAGCAGTACTTC.

This rearrangement joins TRBV6-4 to TRBJ1-2; 7 bases line up with TRBD1. Germline CDR1 MRHNA, CDR2 SNTAGT. CDR3 size: 14 residues. Trimming at V came to 0 bases and at J to 4 bases, leaving 2 bases not matched to a gene. The chain's CDR3 is CASSDSEGAYGYTF. CDR3 in DNA: TGTGCCAGCAGTGACTCCGAGGGGGCCTATGGCTACACCTTC.

This clone came up once. This chain links TRBV30 with TRBJ1-2; D is uncertain. The CDR3 has 12 residues. Germline assignment: CDR1 GTSNPN and CDR2 SVGIG (reference sequence). CDR3 amino acids: CVTNRGLFGYTF. CDR3 nucleotides: TGTGTCACGAACCGGGGTCTCTTTGGCTACACCTTC.

About this clone itself: Other nucleotide sequences in the sample specify the same CDR3. The rearrangement joins TRBV19 to TRBJ2-5; 14 nucleotides agree with TRBD2. CDR1 LNHDA and CDR2 SQIVND come from the germline V gene (reference sequence). The CDR3 spans 16 residues. V was clipped by 6 bases and J by 4 bases; unmatched bases: 7. In nucleotides, the CDR3 is TGTGCCAGTAGCAACCCGGGACTAGCGGGAGTAGAGACCCAGTACTTC. Protein: CASSNPGLAGVETQYF.

The chain uses TRBV5-1 and TRBJ1-3; tentative D call: TRBD1 (5 bases). Trimming shortened V by 2 bases and J by 2 bases, and 11 bases separated the two germline ends. CDR1 and CDR2 (germline): SGHRS, YFSETQ. This CDR3 spans 15 amino acids. The CDR3 nucleotides read TGCGCCAGCAGCTTCGATGGGGGAACTGGAAACACCATATATTTT. Translated: CASSFDGGTGNTIYF.

V usage is TRBV19 and J usage is TRBJ1-1; no clear D gene. Germline CDR1 reads LNHDA; CDR2 reads SQIVND (reference sequence). This CDR3 is 14 amino acids long. The germline V and J ends were trimmed by 7 bases and 6 bases, with 18 bases remaining between them. CDR3 sequence: CASTPEGYLSEAFF. The CDR3 DNA reads as TGTGCCAGTACCCCCGAAGGGTATTTGTCTGAAGCTTTCTTT.

The chain combines TRBV11-2 with TRBJ1-5; D possibly corresponds to TRBD1 (5 bases). V lost 5 bases to trimming and J lost 7 bases, with 18 bases between them. This CDR3 has 15 amino acids. Per germline, CDR1 SGHAT and CDR2 FQNNGV. Written as DNA, the CDR3 is TGTGCCAGCAGCCCAGGGAGTTTGTATGGGCAGCCCCAGCATTTT. It yields the protein CASSPGSLYGQPQHF.

The gene calls are TRBV30 and TRBJ1-4; 8 bases fit TRBD1. Germline loops: CDR1 GTSNPN, CDR2 SVGIG (reference sequence). V shed 0 bases, J shed 4 bases, and the junction held 10 bases outside the gene matches. This CDR3 has 17 residues. CDR3 nucleotide sequence: TGTGCCTGGAGTGTACATCCCCCGGGACAGGTTAATGAAAAACTGTTTTTT. Translated: CAWSVHPPGQVNEKLFF.

The chain couples TRBV3-1 (or the pseudogene TRBV3-2) to TRBJ2-2; possible D gene TRBD2, 6 bases. The ends were cut back, 7 bases at V and 4 bases at J, with 19 bases in the middle. CDR1 is LGHDT, CDR2 YNNKEL, per germline (reference sequence). CDR3 length: 16 residues. CDR3 sequence (DNA): TGTGCCAGCACCCCTCGGCGGGGCCGGGTCACCGGGGAGCTGTTTTTT. Translation: CASTPRRGRVTGELFF.

V and J are TRBV4-1 and TRBJ2-7, with 7 bases fitting TRBD2. With 4 bases clipped from V and 3 bases from J, the junction kept 15 bases outside the gene matches. The CDR3 is 17 amino acids. The germline CDR1 and CDR2 sequences are MGHRA and YSYEKL. In nucleotides, the CDR3 is TGCGCCAGCAGCCCATTGCTTGGTGGGAGGGCAAGCTACGAGCAGTACTTC. It specifies CASSPLLGGRASYEQYF.

This chain links TRBV6-5 with TRBJ2-1; 10 bases align to TRBD1. From germline, CDR1 is MNHEY and CDR2 SVGAGI. Unmatched junction bases numbered 1, after V lost 0 bases and J lost 5 bases. The CDR3 length is 15 residues. The CDR3 region has the DNA TGTGCCAGCAGTTACTCGGACAGGGGGAACAATGAGCAGTTCTTC. Its protein product is CASSYSDRGNNEQFF.